This T cell receptor beta chain emerged from a study of beta chain features in type 1 diabetes. Study outcomes and limitations: Type 1 diabetes patients had fewer VDJ junction insertions and more deletions. When Type 1 diabetes patients were examined, their TCRB CDR3s proved moderately but significantly shorter in all four CD4+ subsets.

Trimming left V 5 bases short and J 5 bases short, with 10 bases between. Germline CDR1 is SGHAT and CDR2 is FQNNGV. The CDR3 runs to 13 residues. The study reverse transcribed the entire isolated RNA, so it sequenced expressed TCRB transcripts. Repertoires were generated with immunoSEQ multiplex PCR, while TCRdb's copy carries only in-frame clones and drops some. This sample carries over 200,000 clones, roughly 10% of them seen once, and the ten largest clones take roughly 0.017%. A word on this clone: Antigen: not known.

The chain has TRBV11-2 and TRBJ1-5; no clear D. The sequence was obtained from a young man with type 1 diabetes. Sequencing was carried out using naive CD4+ T cells from blood. The CDR3 DNA follows: TGTGCCAGCAGCATCGACCGGGATCAGCCCCAGCATTTT. Translated: CASSIDRDQPQHF. Filled out from reference TRBV11-2 and TRBJ1-5, the complete variable domain reads EAGVAQSPRYKIIEKRQSVAFWCNPISGHATLYWYQQILGQGPKLLIQFQNNGVVDDSQLPKDRFSAERLKGVDSTLKIQPAKLEDSAVYLCASSIDRDQPQHFGDGTRLSIL.